The 31 T cell receptor beta chains below were found in one sample sequenced in a study of cytomegalovirus exposure and HLA in healthy donors. The PCR was carried out with 60 Vbeta primers and 13 Jbeta primers. TCRdb keeps only in-frame clones here, not all; method: immunoSEQ multiplex PCR. The table lists about 200,000 clones, 83% of them singletons. The sample consisted of PBMCs. These receptors all stem from a man aged 40-49 years in good health and CMV-seropositive.

The chain couples TRBV5-1 to TRBJ2-5, with 14 nucleotides matching TRBD2. Germline V gene sequence: CDR1 SGHRS, CDR2 YFSETQ. The CDR3 is made up of 22 amino acids. Losses at the gene ends were 0 bases for V and 1 base for J; bases not matched to a gene: 17. The CDR3: CASSLGRDRGTSGRGFQETQYF. CDR3 in DNA: TGCGCCAGCAGCTTGGGCCGGGACCGAGGGACTAGCGGGAGAGGTTTCCAAGAGACCCAGTACTTC.

The CDR3 DNA follows: TGTGCCAGCAGCTTGGAAGGGCAGCGGCCAAGGTCCTACGAGCAGTACTTC. Its protein product is CASSLEGQRPRSYEQYF. The chain is built from TRBV5-5 and TRBJ2-7, with D tentatively TRBD2 (5 bases). Germline V gene sequence: CDR1 SGHKS, CDR2 YYEKEE (reference sequence). V was shortened by 0 bases and J by 1 base, with 17 bases between the two germline ends. This CDR3 region has 17 residues.

The chain uses TRBV28 and TRBJ2-7; 11 positions match TRBD1. J gave up 9 bases and V 2 bases, and 6 bases lay outside the gene matches. This CDR3 contains 14 residues. From germline, CDR1 is MDHEN and CDR2 SYDVKM. CDR3: CASSLGQGARGQYF. The CDR3 DNA is TGTGCCAGCAGTTTAGGACAGGGGGCGCGGGGGCAGTACTTC.

The V call is TRBV7-9, the J call TRBJ2-5; TRBD1 matches at 12 bases. Per the germline V gene, CDR1 is SEHNR and CDR2 is FQNEAQ (reference sequence). CDR3 length: 15 amino acids. V gave up 5 bases and J gave up 3 bases; unmatched junction bases: 4. The CDR3 DNA sequence: TGTGCCAGCAGCAAGGGACAGGGGGCGGAAGAGACCCAGTACTTC. Amino acid sequence: CASSKGQGAEETQYF.

This chain connects TRBV2 to TRBJ2-6; TRBD1 might be the D (6 bases). This CDR3 is built from 16 residues. V lost 4 bases and J lost 2, with 12 bases in between. Germline CDR1 reads SNHLY; CDR2 reads FYNNEI. Written as DNA, the CDR3 is TGTGCCAGCAGTGGCACCAAGGGGGCTGGGGCCAACGTCCTGACTTTC. It specifies CASSGTKGAGANVLTF.

V usage is TRBV6-5 and J usage is TRBJ1-5; 8 bases are shared with TRBD1. After removal of 6 bases from V and 6 bases from J, the junction contained 10 bases not matched to a gene. CDR3 length: 15 residues. In germline, CDR1 is MNHEY, CDR2 SVGAGI. The CDR3 here is CASRARDRRGQPQHF. The CDR3 region has the DNA TGTGCCAGCAGAGCACGGGACAGGCGGGGTCAGCCCCAGCATTTT.

This clone has a single count. V usage is TRBV7-9 and J usage is TRBJ2-2, with a weak D call TRBD1 (6 bases). V lost 4 bases to trimming and J lost 4 bases, with 19 bases between them. The CDR3 covers 17 residues. Germline CDR1 and CDR2: SEHNR and FQNEAQ (reference sequence). CDR3 region: CASSSRTGFAGTGELFF. CDR3 DNA: TGTGCCAGCAGCTCTCGCACAGGGTTCGCGGGCACCGGGGAGCTGTTTTTT.

The chain joins TRBV10-1 to TRBJ2-7, with D perhaps matching TRBD1 (6 bases). Germline CDR1 is WNHNN and CDR2 is SYGVQD (reference sequence). The ends were cut back, 7 bases at V and 4 bases at J, with 20 bases in the middle. The CDR3 sequence is 15 residues long. The CDR3 sequence is CASTRLRTEKYEQYF. The DNA for the CDR3 is TGCGCCAGCACCCGACTCCGGACAGAAAAATACGAGCAGTACTTC.

This chain connects TRBV5-4 to TRBJ2-1; TRBD2 matches 11 bases. The CDR3 has 14 residues. V lost 6 bases, J lost 10 bases, and 9 bases stayed unmatched. Germline-derived CDR1 and CDR2 are SGHNT and YYREEE (reference sequence). This CDR3 reads CASTWNSGREEQFF. Here the CDR3 DNA reads TGTGCCAGCACCTGGAATAGCGGGAGGGAGGAGCAGTTCTTC.

The rearrangement uses TRBV15 and TRBJ1-2; 9 bases match TRBD1. This CDR3 region has 15 residues. V shed 8 bases and J 2 bases; nucleotides not matched to a gene: 9. Germline CDR1 LNHNV, CDR2 YYDKDF (reference sequence). In DNA form, the CDR3 reads TGTGCCACCCAAAGGACAGGACAGGGGAACTATGGCTACACCTTC. This codes for CATQRTGQGNYGYTF. Full variable domain (remainder filled in from reference TRBV15 and TRBJ1-2): DAMVIQNPRYQVTQFGKPVTLSCSQTLNHNVMYWYQQKSSQAPKLLFHYYDKDFNNEADTPDNFQSRRPNTSFCFLDIRSPGLGDTAMYLCATQRTGQGNYGYTFGSGTRLTVV.

There are a few counts of this clone. The junction and the germline gene differ at one end; a read error may be behind it. The sample holds other DNA sequences that translate to the same CDR3. The chain couples TRBV5-4 to TRBJ2-1; maybe TRBD2 (5 bases). Germline CDR1 is SGHNT and CDR2 is YYREEE (reference sequence). CDR3 length equals 11 residues. The chain's CDR3 is CASSGDNEQFF. Here the CDR3 DNA reads TGCGCCAGCAGCGGAGACAATGAGCAGTTCTTC.

CDR3 amino acids: CASSLRDTGQGRETQYF. The CDR3 DNA is TGTGCCAGCAGTTTACGGGATACGGGACAGGGACGAGAGACCCAGTACTTC. The chain combines TRBV27 with TRBJ2-5; 9 bases are shared with TRBD1. This CDR3 is built from 17 residues. The germline V gene has CDR1 MNHEY and CDR2 SMNVEV (reference sequence). V trimming: 2 bases; J trimming: 4 bases; junction bases outside the gene matches: 11.

The V and J genes are TRBV6-6 and TRBJ2-7, with 10 nucleotides matching TRBD1. The CDR3 covers 15 residues. Germline CDR1 and CDR2: MNHNY and SVGAGI (reference sequence). Trimming at V came to 7 bases and at J to 0 bases, leaving 6 bases not matched to a gene. The CDR3 protein is CASINRDRGSYEQYF. CDR3 bases: TGTGCCAGCATAAACCGGGACAGGGGCTCCTACGAGCAGTACTTC.

This clone was detected only a few times. The J gene is TRBJ1-2, the V gene TRBV21-1; the listed D gene, TRBD1, was not tested against the DNA. TRBV21-1 is noted as a pseudogene. This CDR3 comprises 15 residues. CDR3 protein: CASSKTGTGEYGYTF. The CDR3 DNA is TGTGCCAGCAGCAAAACCGGGACAGGGGAGTATGGCTACACCTTC.

This chain uses TRBV7-9 with TRBJ1-3; D not certain. Trimming stripped 5 bases from V and 7 bases from J, with 9 bases between. CDR1 and CDR2 (germline): SEHNR, FQNEAQ (reference sequence). CDR3 length: 12 residues. DNA of the CDR3: TGTGCCAGCAGCCGAATACAGAACACCATATATTTT. This codes for CASSRIQNTIYF.

The rearrangement uses TRBV12-5 and TRBJ1-3; the D is unclear. Germline V gene lookup returns CDR1 LGHNT and CDR2 FRNRAP. Deletions cut 7 bases from V and 1 base from J, with 11 bases between. This CDR3 is built from 14 residues. The CDR3 here is CASAMMESGNTIYF. The CDR3 DNA follows: TGTGCTAGTGCCATGATGGAGTCTGGAAACACCATATATTTT.

The CDR3 here is CASSWQTAYEQYF. The CDR3 DNA reads as TGTGCCAGCAGTTGGCAGACTGCCTACGAGCAGTACTTC. The chain uses TRBV21-1 and TRBJ2-7; the D segment call TRBD2 is taken from the table without a DNA check. TRBV21-1 counts as a pseudogene. The CDR3 totals 13 residues.

V and J are TRBV29-1 and TRBJ2-7; the D gene is possibly TRBD1 (6 bases). CDR1 and CDR2 from the germline V gene are SQVTM and ANQGSEA. V shed 7 bases and J shed 5 bases, with 21 bases lying between them. The CDR3 consists of 14 residues. The chain's CDR3 is CSAVYGTLRNEQYF. CDR3 nucleotides: TGCAGCGCCGTGTACGGGACACTTAGGAACGAGCAGTACTTC.

The rearrangement uses TRBV15 and TRBJ1-5; 9 nucleotides line up with TRBD1. CDR3 length: 16 residues. CDR1 is LNHNV, CDR2 YYDKDF, per germline (reference sequence). Trimming took 1 base from V and 6 from J; bases not matched to a gene: 7. The chain's CDR3 is CATSRGRDRVGQPQHF. The DNA of the CDR3 is TGTGCCACCAGCAGAGGGAGGGACAGGGTGGGTCAGCCCCAGCATTTT.

This clone has just one count. The V gene is TRBV28, the J gene TRBJ2-2; TRBD2 matches 8 bases. V lost 2 bases to trimming and J lost 4 bases; unmatched junction nucleotides: 15. Germline loops: CDR1 MDHEN, CDR2 SYDVKM. The CDR3 extends over 19 amino acids. The CDR3 sequence: CASSLSGGGGPGGTGELFF. The CDR3 region has the DNA TGTGCCAGCAGTTTAAGCGGGGGCGGGGGACCGGGGGGCACCGGGGAGCTGTTTTTT.

This chain connects TRBV5-6 to TRBJ1-6, with D tentatively TRBD1 (6 bases). The length of the CDR3 is 15 residues. Trimming cost V 1 base and J 5 bases, with 10 bases left between them. The germline V gene encodes CDR1 SGHDT and CDR2 YYEEEE. CDR3 bases: TGTGCCAGCAGCTTGTGGGACACCGATAATTCACCCCTCCACTTT. Translation: CASSLWDTDNSPLHF. Based on the CDR3 plus reference TRBV5-6 and TRBJ1-6, the full variable domain is DAGVTQSPTHLIKTRGQQVTLRCSPKSGHDTVSWYQQALGQGPQFIFQYYEEEERQRGNFPDRFSGHQFPNYSSELNVNALLLGDSALYLCASSLWDTDNSPLHFGNGTRLTVT.

This chain uses TRBV5-6 with TRBJ1-3, with 7 bases aligning to TRBD1. Germline CDR1 and CDR2: SGHDT and YYEEEE. The trim removed 5 bases at V and 3 bases at J, leaving 5 bases unmatched. The CDR3 runs to 14 residues. In DNA form, the CDR3 reads TGTGCCAGCAGACGACAGGGAGATGGAAACACCATATATTTT. Protein sequence: CASRRQGDGNTIYF.

The V and J genes are TRBV19 and TRBJ2-2; D might be TRBD1 (6 bases). Deletions cut 11 bases from V and 4 bases from J, with 17 bases between. The V gene's germline CDR1 is LNHDA and CDR2 SQIVND (reference sequence). The CDR3 length is 14 residues. CDR3 nucleotides: TGTGCCGCCGACCAGGGGTATGCCACCGGGGAGCTGTTTTTT. The encoded protein is CAADQGYATGELFF. Filled out from reference TRBV19 and TRBJ2-2, the complete variable domain reads DGGITQSPKYLFRKEGQNVTLSCEQNLNHDAMYWYRQDPGQGLRLIYYSQIVNDFQKGDIAEGYSVSREKKESFPLTVTSAQKNPTAFYLCAADQGYATGELFFGEGSRLTVL.

V usage is TRBV28 and J usage is TRBJ1-2, with TRBD1 matching over 9 bases. The trim removed 7 bases at V and 3 bases at J, leaving 6 bases unmatched. This CDR3 has 14 amino acids. Germline lookup yields CDR1 MDHEN and CDR2 SYDVKM. This chain's CDR3 is CASNYGTGYYGYTF. CDR3 nucleotide sequence: TGTGCCAGCAATTACGGGACAGGGTACTATGGCTACACCTTC.

J is TRBJ1-1 and V is TRBV11-2; no clear D gene. This CDR3 has 15 amino acids. Deletions cut 0 bases from V and 0 bases from J, with 8 bases between. Germline V gene sequence: CDR1 SGHAT, CDR2 FQNNGV. The CDR3 reads CASSLDQAMNTEAFF. CDR3 in DNA: TGTGCCAGCAGCTTAGATCAGGCAATGAACACTGAAGCTTTCTTT.

The rearrangement joins TRBV6-5 to TRBJ2-1; no firm D call. Germline CDR1 is MNHEY and CDR2 is SVGAGI. With 3 bases removed from V and 5 bases from J, the gap between germline ends came to 11 bases. This CDR3 contains 14 residues. The DNA of the CDR3 is TGTGCCAGCAGTTATCAAGCCTTTAACAATGAGCAGTTCTTC. Translating it yields CASSYQAFNNEQFF.

This clone was detected a few times. This chain joins TRBV11-2 and TRBJ2-7, with D tentatively TRBD2 (6 bases). Trimming took off 11 bases at V and 6 bases at J, with 14 bases between the two ends. Germline lookup yields CDR1 SGHAT and CDR2 FQNNGV. CDR3 length equals 11 residues. The CDR3 region has the DNA TGTGCCGCAGGTCCGGAGGGCGAGCAGTACTTC. Translated, it gives CAAGPEGEQYF.

This CDR3 is CASSITGYEQYF. The DNA for the CDR3 is TGTGCCAGCAGCATTACGGGCTACGAGCAGTACTTC. V and J are TRBV7-9 and TRBJ2-7; D is undetermined. The CDR3 length is 12 residues. Germline CDR1 is SEHNR and CDR2 is FQNEAQ (reference sequence). The V and J ends lost 5 bases and 3 bases respectively, with 8 bases between them. The full variable domain, rest sourced from reference TRBV7-9 and TRBJ2-7, is DTGVSQNPRHKITKRGQNVTFRCDPISEHNRLYWYRQTLGQGPEFLTYFQNEAQLEKSRLLSDRFSAERPKGSFSTLEIQRTEQGDSAMYLCASSITGYEQYFGPGTRLTVT.

This sequence joins TRBV7-9 and TRBJ2-7; maybe TRBD1 (6 bases). V dropped 6 bases and J dropped 2 bases, with 20 bases sitting between them. The CDR3 is 16 residues long. Germline V gene lookup returns CDR1 SEHNR and CDR2 FQNEAQ (reference sequence). DNA for the CDR3: TGTGCCAGCAGACCCGCGGACAGCTTACATACCTACGAGCAGTACTTC. Residues: CASRPADSLHTYEQYF.

The chain couples TRBV30 to TRBJ2-1, with D perhaps TRBD2 (5 bases). Germline CDR1 reads GTSNPN; CDR2 reads SVGIG (reference sequence). CDR3 length: 16 residues. V lost 2 bases, J lost 6 bases, and 20 bases lay in between. CDR3 protein: CAWSKILATRGNEQFF. CDR3 nucleotides: TGTGCCTGGAGTAAAATCCTAGCAACCCGGGGCAATGAGCAGTTCTTC.

The rearrangement joins TRBV5-1 to TRBJ1-6; possibly TRBD1 for D (6 bases). The CDR3 contains 14 residues. V lost 4 bases and J lost 10, with 15 bases in between. The germline V gene encodes CDR1 SGHRS and CDR2 YFSETQ. CDR3 coding DNA: TGCGCCAGCAGCCGTGGACAGATAGAATCACCCCTCCACTTT. It codes for CASSRGQIESPLHF.